This TCR beta chain was profiled in a study of OX40 agonist ivuxolimab in advanced cancers. The study, taken as a whole, reports: Certain nonresponders additionally had low normalized T-cell clonal expansion. At 0.1 to 3.0 mg/kg and by week 6, CD4+ and CD8+ T cells in the blood had expanded clonally.

V shed 1 base and J shed 0 bases, with 14 bases lying between them. Germline V gene lookup returns CDR1 SGHNT and CDR2 YYREEE (reference sequence). The CDR3 consists of 16 residues. The timepoints at which blood was sampled were baseline, cycle 4 day 1, and cycle 7 day 1. On this clone itself: Its target is not known.

Some clones are missing from TCRdb's copy, which holds only in-frame ones; the method was immunoSEQ multiplex PCR. This table has about 27,000 clones, 88% appearing once. The chain is built from TRBV5-4 and TRBJ2-7, with D tentatively TRBD1 or TRBD2 (5 bases each). This receptor was taken from an adult with an advanced solid tumor such as melanoma, head and neck, liver or kidney cancer. The sample consisted of CD4+ or CD8+ T cells sorted from blood, taken in a trial of the OX40 agonist ivuxolimab. The CDR3: CASSLPYGAPSYEQYF. The DNA of the CDR3 is TGTGCCAGCAGCTTGCCATACGGGGCACCCTCCTACGAGCAGTACTTC.